This TCR beta chain was found in a study of T cells expressing NK-cell markers. General study results and limits: Top CD8+ clonotypes included the dominant CD3+CD56+NKG2C+ clonotypes in six donors.

The CDR3 loop spans 12 amino acids. Germline loops: CDR1 LNHDA, CDR2 SQIVND (reference sequence). Turning to this clonotype: Antigen unknown.

TCRdb reprocessed the 5' RACE reads, keeping one entry per CDR3 protein, no DNA. This listing includes about 460,000 distinct CDR3 sequences. The clonotype comes from a woman in her forties or fifties in good health. Sequenced material: blood T cells: a sorted CD56 or NKG2C T cell subset, CD4+ or CD8+ T cells, or bulk PBMC T cells (not recorded which). This rearrangement joins TRBV19 to TRBJ2-1; without DNA, the TCRdb call of TRBD1 cannot be checked. The CDR3 region is CASSIGQGGRFF. The entire variable domain, with the rest obtained from reference TRBV19 and TRBJ2-1, is as follows: DGGITQSPKYLFRKEGQNVTLSCEQNLNHDAMYWYRQDPGQGLRLIYYSQIVNDFQKGDIAEGYSVSREKKESFPLTVTSAQKNPTAFYLCASSIGQGGRFFGPGTRLTVL.